The TCR beta chain described here comes from a study of T-cell memory formation after mild COVID-19. In regard to this clonotype: Its antigen is currently unknown.

The CDR3 consists of 16 residues. In germline, CDR1 is SGHNT, CDR2 YYREEE (reference sequence). Trimming took 4 bases from V and 4 from J; bases not matched to a gene: 12. Study-wide findings and caveats: Nothing showed for sure that second-wave clones peaking on day 37 were SARS-CoV-2 specific.

TCRdb recomputed calls from the 5' RACE reads with MiXCR, one row per CDR3 protein. The top ten clones hold about 1.9% of a sample with approximately 150,000 distinct CDR3 sequences, around 5.8% of them seen once. This clonotype was obtained from an adult woman who had mild COVID-19 (a few samples of this study predate the infection). Cell type and time point are not known. The chain joins TRBV5-4 to TRBJ1-1; 8 nucleotides agree with TRBD1. The sequenced material came from PBMCs or a T cell subset sorted from them (not recorded which). CDR3 loop: CASSDKRQGATTEAFF. For the CDR3, the DNA is TGTGCCAGCAGCGACAAACGTCAGGGGGCGACCACTGAAGCTTTCTTT.